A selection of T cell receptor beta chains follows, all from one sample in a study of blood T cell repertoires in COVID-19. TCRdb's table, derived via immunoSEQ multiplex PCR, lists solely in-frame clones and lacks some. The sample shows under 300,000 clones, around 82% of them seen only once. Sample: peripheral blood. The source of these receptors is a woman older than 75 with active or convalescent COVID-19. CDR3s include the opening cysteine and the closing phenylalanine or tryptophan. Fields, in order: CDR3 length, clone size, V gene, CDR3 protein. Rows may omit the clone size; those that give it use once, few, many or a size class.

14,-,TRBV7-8,CASSPWTSGYEQYF
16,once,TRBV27,CASSLFATGGEHEQFF
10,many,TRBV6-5,CATVRTEAFF
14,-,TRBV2,CASMAGQVFNEQYF
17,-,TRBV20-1,CSASDRLRGTGNQPQHF
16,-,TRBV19,CASTPQEGTGGTEAFF
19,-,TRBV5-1,CASSPLPLTGGLNNSPLHF
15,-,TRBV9,CASSVTSGSADTQYF
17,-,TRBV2,CASSNGVAGGSGYEQYF
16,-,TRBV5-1,CASSPGQGLINEKLFF
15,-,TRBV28,CASSVIQRVSQPQHF
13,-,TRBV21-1,CASKGSGGWEAFF
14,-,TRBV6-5,CASSSDRGNQPQHF
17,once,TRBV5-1,CASSSPTGISYTYEQYF
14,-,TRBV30,CAWKAGGLSYEQYF
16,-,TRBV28,CASSNLPGQGIETQYF
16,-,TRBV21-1,CASSNRQGVRVAEAFF
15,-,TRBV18,CASSPPGQQNSPLHF
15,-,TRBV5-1,CASSWTSGGDNEQFF
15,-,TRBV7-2,CASSGSWLLISPLHF
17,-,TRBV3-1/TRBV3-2,CASSQGVGRDENTEAFF
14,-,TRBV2,CASRGGTGPYEQYF
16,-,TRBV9,CASSVRTGTDGNTIYF
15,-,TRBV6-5,CASTRGQGGNSPLHF
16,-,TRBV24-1,CATSEGYVGSTGELFF
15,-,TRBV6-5,CASSSQHRLNNIQYF
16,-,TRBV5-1,CASSLPLAGGADTQYF